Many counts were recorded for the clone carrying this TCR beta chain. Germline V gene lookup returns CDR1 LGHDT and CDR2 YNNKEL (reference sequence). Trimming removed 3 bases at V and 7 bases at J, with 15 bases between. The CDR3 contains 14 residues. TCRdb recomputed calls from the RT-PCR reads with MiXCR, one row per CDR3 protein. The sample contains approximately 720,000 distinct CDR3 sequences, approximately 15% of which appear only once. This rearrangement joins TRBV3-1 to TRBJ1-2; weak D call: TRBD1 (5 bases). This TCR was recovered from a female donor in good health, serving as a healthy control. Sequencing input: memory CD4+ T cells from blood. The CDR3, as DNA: TGTGCCAGCAGCCACAGGGACGCTATGGTTGGCTACACCTTC. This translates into CASSHRDAMVGYTF.